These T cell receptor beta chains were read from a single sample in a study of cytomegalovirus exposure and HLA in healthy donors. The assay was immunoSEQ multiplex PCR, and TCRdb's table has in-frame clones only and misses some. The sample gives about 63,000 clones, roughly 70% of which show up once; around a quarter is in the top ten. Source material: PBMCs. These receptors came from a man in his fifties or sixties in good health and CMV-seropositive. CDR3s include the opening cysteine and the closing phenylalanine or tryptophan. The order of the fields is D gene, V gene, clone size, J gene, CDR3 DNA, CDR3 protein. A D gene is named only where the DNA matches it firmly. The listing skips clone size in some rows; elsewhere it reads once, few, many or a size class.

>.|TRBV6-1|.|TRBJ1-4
TGTGCCAGCAGTGAAGTGGGGAGGGAACTGTTTTTT
CASSEVGRELFF
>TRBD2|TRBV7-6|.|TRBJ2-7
TGTGCCAGCAGCTGGGGCGGGGGGTCTACCTACGAGCAGTACTTC
CASSWGGGSTYEQYF
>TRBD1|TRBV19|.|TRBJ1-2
TGTGCCAGTAGTACAACCGGTCCCGGGACAGGGATCGGAGGCTACACCTTC
CASSTTGPGTGIGGYTF
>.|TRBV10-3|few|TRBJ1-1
TGTGCCATCAGTGAGCCTTACGGCACTGAAGCTTTCTTT
CAISEPYGTEAFF
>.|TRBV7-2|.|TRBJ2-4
TGTGCCAGCAGCCCACCGGGACAAAAAAACATTCAGTACTTC
CASSPPGQKNIQYF
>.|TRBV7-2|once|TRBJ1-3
TGTGCCAGCAGCTTAATCTTGGGGGGAGGAAACACCATATATTTT
CASSLILGGGNTIYF
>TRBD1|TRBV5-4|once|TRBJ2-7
TGTGCCAGCGGTACACAGGGGGGCGAGCAGTACTTC
CASGTQGGEQYF
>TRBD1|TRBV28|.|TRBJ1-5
TGTGCCAGCAGTTTATTGTGGGGGACAGAGAATCAGCCCCAGCATTTT
CASSLLWGTENQPQHF
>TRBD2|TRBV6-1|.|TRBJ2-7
TGTGCCAGCAGTGAAACTGGAGCGGGAGGCTACGAGCAGTACTTC
CASSETGAGGYEQYF
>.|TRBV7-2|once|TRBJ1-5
TGTGCCAGCAGTACGGACTCGCGCAATCAGCCCCAGCATTTT
CASSTDSRNQPQHF
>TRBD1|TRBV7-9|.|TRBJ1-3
TGTGCCAGCAGCAAACAGGGGAGCTCTGGAAACACCATATATTTT
CASSKQGSSGNTIYF
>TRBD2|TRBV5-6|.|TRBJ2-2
TGTGCCAGCAGCTTGAGAACTAGCGGGAATCTCGCCCTGTTTTTT
CASSLRTSGNLALFF
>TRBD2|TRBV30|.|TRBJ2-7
TGTGCCTGGAGATCTCGGGGACTAGCGGCCGTCGAGCAGTACTTC
CAWRSRGLAAVEQYF
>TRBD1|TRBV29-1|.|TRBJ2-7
TGCAGCGTGAAACAGGGGGCTTTCGAGCAGTACTTC
CSVKQGAFEQYF
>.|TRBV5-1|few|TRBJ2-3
TGCGCCAGCAGCTTGAAGTGGGCAGGGAGGACAGATACGCAGTATTTT
CASSLKWAGRTDTQYF
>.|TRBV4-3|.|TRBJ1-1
TGCGCCAGTAGCCGCTCGAGGAACACTGAAGCTTTCTTT
CASSRSRNTEAFF
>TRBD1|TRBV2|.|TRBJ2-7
TGTGCCAGCAGTGAAAGGGGACAGGGGGTAGTTTCCGAGCAGTACTTC
CASSERGQGVVSEQYF
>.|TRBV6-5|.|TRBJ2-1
TGTGCCAGCAGTTACGCGGTTTACAATGAGCAGTTCTTC
CASSYAVYNEQFF
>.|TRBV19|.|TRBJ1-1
TGTGCCAGTAGTGTTTCATGGAGTGGGAACACTGAAGCTTTCTTT
CASSVSWSGNTEAFF
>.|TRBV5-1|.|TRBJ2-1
TGCGCCAGCAGCTTGGGGCTAGCGAGCGGCTCCTACAATGAGCAGTTCTTC
CASSLGLASGSYNEQFF
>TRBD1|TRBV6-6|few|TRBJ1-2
TGTGCCAGCAGACGGGACCGGGACAGGATCTATGGCTACACCTTC
CASRRDRDRIYGYTF
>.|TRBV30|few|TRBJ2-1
TGTGCCTGGAGACTGGGGGGGCCTTACAATGAGCAGTTCTTC
CAWRLGGPYNEQFF
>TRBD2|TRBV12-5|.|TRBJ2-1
TGTGCTAGTGGTTCCCAGGGACTAGCGGGCATCAATGAGCAGTTCTTC
CASGSQGLAGINEQFF
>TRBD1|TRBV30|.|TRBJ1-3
TGTGCCTGGACACGGACAGGCACCTCTGGAAACACCATATATTTT
CAWTRTGTSGNTIYF
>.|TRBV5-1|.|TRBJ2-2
TGCGCCAGCAGCTTGTGGGCCGGAGGTGACACCGGGGAGCTGTTTTTT
CASSLWAGGDTGELFF
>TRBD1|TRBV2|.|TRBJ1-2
TGTGCCAGCAGTGAAGAGGGGACAGGGAGGTATGGCTACACCTTC
CASSEEGTGRYGYTF
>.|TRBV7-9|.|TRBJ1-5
TGTGCCAGCAGCCCGGACAGAGACAATCAGCCCCAGCATTTT
CASSPDRDNQPQHF